The 18 T cell receptor beta chains in this list originate from one sample, sequenced in a study of Graves' ophthalmopathy and Graves' hyperthyroidism. TCR beta CDR3 regions were amplified from RNA transcripts. Scientists carried out first-round RT-PCR using HTBI primers and then a second-round multiplex PCR. Each CDR3 protein gets one entry after TCRdb re-called the multiplex PCR reads with MiXCR. The table lists fewer than 350,000 distinct CDR3 sequences, roughly 16% of them singletons, with about 12% in the top ten. The sample taken for sequencing was peripheral blood. All receptors derive from an adult man with Graves' ophthalmopathy.

This clonotype was seen ten or more times. The conserved phenylalanine or tryptophan is not found at the CDR3 terminus, so this likely reflects a read error. The chain has TRBV9 and TRBJ2-2; D is perhaps TRBD2 (6 bases). The CDR3 extends over 15 amino acids. V dropped 1 base and J dropped 4 bases, with 11 bases sitting between them. Germline loops: CDR1 SGDLS, CDR2 YYNGEE. The CDR3 region has the DNA TGTGCCAGCAGCGTATTCGGGGGAGGCACCGGGGAGCTGTTTATT. Translating gives CASSVFGGGTGELFI.

This clonotype was observed at least ten times. The chain joins TRBV20-1 to TRBJ2-5, with D tentatively TRBD1 (5 bases). The CDR3 consists of 15 residues. V was trimmed by 6 bases and J by 5 bases, leaving 22 bases between them. Germline values: CDR1 DFQATT, CDR2 SNEGSKA (reference sequence). CDR3: CSAFNPGLSGETQYF. Here the CDR3 DNA reads TGCAGTGCCTTCAACCCGGGCCTATCAGGGGAGACCCAGTACTTC.

This clonotype showed up many times. This chain links TRBV6-5 with TRBJ1-1; tentatively, D is TRBD1 (5 bases). Trimming pared 0 bases from V and 8 bases from J, leaving 10 bases between. The CDR3 has 13 amino acids. Germline CDR1 MNHEY, CDR2 SVGAGI. In DNA, the CDR3 is TGTGCCAGCAGTTACTCGACTAGGGGCGAAGCTTTCTTT. This sequence encodes CASSYSTRGEAFF.

Many counts were recorded for this clonotype. V and J are TRBV20-1 and TRBJ2-5, with a possible D match to TRBD2 (5 bases). The CDR3 is made up of 12 amino acids. CDR1 and CDR2 (germline): DFQATT, SNEGSKA (reference sequence). Trimming shortened V by 6 bases and J by 5 bases, and 13 bases separated the two germline ends. The CDR3 protein is CSATETGETQYF. The CDR3 DNA is TGCAGTGCGACGGAGACGGGGGAGACCCAGTACTTC.

This clonotype was observed at least ten times. DNA for the CDR3: TGCAGCGTTGAAAGGTCAGGGGAACAGACCCAGTACTTC. This translates into CSVERSGEQTQYF. The chain couples TRBV29-1 to TRBJ2-5; tentatively, D is TRBD1 (6 bases). CDR3 length: 13 residues. V lost 2 bases and J lost 6, with 13 bases in between. Germline V gene data show CDR1 as SQVTM and CDR2 as ANQGSEA.

This clonotype was seen at least ten times. The CDR3 nucleotides are TGTGCCAGCAGGCGGGCCTACGAGCAGTACTTC. It translates to CASRRAYEQYF. The chain joins TRBV6-1 to TRBJ2-7, with TRBD2 as a possible D gene (5 bases). The CDR3 consists of 11 residues. Per germline, CDR1 MNHNS and CDR2 SASEGT. V was pared by 6 bases and J by 2 bases, with 5 bases between.

The V and J genes are TRBV2 and TRBJ2-2, with 7 bases that match TRBD1. V trimming: 7 bases; J trimming: 1 base; junction bases outside the gene matches: 9. Germline CDR1 and CDR2: SNHLY and FYNNEI. The CDR3 runs to 16 residues. CDR3: CASKSPGQLNTGELFF. The DNA for the CDR3 is TGTGCCAGCAAGAGCCCGGGACAGTTGAACACCGGGGAGCTGTTTTTT. The entire variable domain, with the rest obtained from reference TRBV2 and TRBJ2-2, is as follows: EPEVTQTPSHQVTQMGQEVILRCVPISNHLYFYWYRQILGQKVEFLVSFYNNEISEKSEIFDDQFSVERPDGSNFTLKIRSTKLEDSAMYFCASKSPGQLNTGELFFGEGSRLTVL.

This clonotype has at least ten counts. The chain has TRBV7-2 and TRBJ1-5; 7 bases align to TRBD1. J was trimmed by 6 bases and V by 5 bases; bases with no gene match: 4. The CDR3 contains 13 residues. In germline, CDR1 is SGHTA, CDR2 FQGNSA. The CDR3 DNA reads TGTGCCAGCAGCCCTGACAGGGTTCAGCCCCAGCATTTT. Protein product: CASSPDRVQPQHF.

This clonotype was detected ten times or more. The CDR3 coding sequence is TGCGCCAGCAGCCAAGAGGGGGCTGGCGGGGGGACGGAGACCCAGTACTTC. Residues: CASSQEGAGGGTETQYF. The chain combines TRBV4-1 with TRBJ2-5, with 8 bases fitting TRBD2. Germline V gives CDR1 MGHRA, CDR2 YSYEKL. This CDR3 is 17 amino acids long. The V gene end was trimmed by 0 bases and the J gene end by 5 bases; junction bases not matched to a gene: 11.

This clonotype was found many times. V and J are TRBV6-2 or TRBV6-3 and TRBJ1-2; D ambiguous. The CDR3 is made up of 16 amino acids. V dropped 4 bases and J dropped 4 bases, with 19 bases sitting between them. Germline-derived CDR1 and CDR2 are MNHEY and SVGEGT. The CDR3 is CASSSSTRTRFYGYTF. In nucleotides, the CDR3 is TGTGCCAGCAGTTCCTCCACCCGGACCCGATTCTATGGCTACACCTTC.

This clonotype was seen many times. The chain uses TRBV7-2 and TRBJ2-7; 11 bases are shared with TRBD1. Germline CDR1 is SGHTA and CDR2 is FQGNSA. Trimming took 4 bases from V and 6 from J; bases not matched to a gene: 5. CDR3 length: 14 amino acids. The CDR3 DNA reads TGTGCCAGCAGCTCGGGACAGGGGGGAGGCGAGCAGTACTTC. This gives the protein CASSSGQGGGEQYF.

The chain is built from TRBV6-2 or TRBV6-3 and TRBJ1-2; maybe TRBD1 (6 bases). CDR1 and CDR2 from the germline V gene are MNHEY and SVGEGT. This CDR3 has 14 residues. V lost 4 bases, J lost 6 bases, and 15 bases lay in between. CDR3 sequence: CASSWQGYSNGYTF. Written as DNA, the CDR3 is TGTGCCAGCAGTTGGCAGGGGTATTCGAATGGCTACACCTTC.

This clonotype was seen many times. The chain recombines TRBV6-1 with TRBJ1-5; weak D call: TRBD1 (6 bases). This CDR3 region has 15 residues. V was shortened by 3 bases and J by 4 bases, with 13 bases between the two germline ends. CDR1 is MNHNS, CDR2 SASEGT, per germline. The DNA of the CDR3 is TGTGCCAGCAGTGATAATCAGGGGCTGAATCAGCCCCAGCATTTT. It specifies CASSDNQGLNQPQHF.

This clonotype appeared a few times. The V call is TRBV11-2, the J call TRBJ1-3, with D possibly matching TRBD1 (5 bases). The germline V gene has CDR1 SGHAT and CDR2 FQNNGV. The V end was cut by 6 bases, the J end by 4 bases, with 16 bases between. The CDR3 has 15 residues. The CDR3 loop is CASRPSWDPGNTIYF. The CDR3 DNA sequence: TGTGCCAGCAGGCCCAGTTGGGACCCCGGAAACACCATATATTTT.

Regarding this clonotype: A junction end diverges from the germline sequence, so it may reflect a read error. Here the CDR3 reads CASRLGLASEQSF. CDR3 nucleotides: TGTGCCAGCAGACTAGGACTAGCGAGCGAGCAGTCCTTC. The rearrangement uses TRBV6-2 or TRBV6-3 and TRBJ2-7; TRBD2 agrees at 9 bases. The CDR3 is 13 amino acids. Germline lookup yields CDR1 MNHEY and CDR2 SVGEGT.

At least ten counts were recorded for this clonotype. The chain combines TRBV15 with TRBJ2-7; 8 bases align to TRBD1. Per germline, CDR1 LNHNV and CDR2 YYDKDF (reference sequence). The J segment lost 0 bases and the V segment lost 1 base, leaving 11 bases of the junction unmatched. The CDR3 spans 18 residues. The DNA of the CDR3 is TGTGCCACCAGCAGAGGAGGAATTGGACAGGGTTCCTCCTACGAGCAGTACTTC. This encodes CATSRGGIGQGSSYEQYF.

There are many counts of this clonotype. This chain connects TRBV12-3 or TRBV12-4 to TRBJ2-7; tentative D call: TRBD1 (6 bases). The CDR3 is made up of 14 amino acids. Trimming removed 4 bases from V and 5 bases from J, with 15 bases in between. The CDR3 is CASSSTADSHEQYF. CDR3 bases: TGTGCCAGCAGTTCGACCGCGGACAGCCACGAGCAGTACTTC.

The table lists this clonotype with many counts. The chain employs TRBV4-1 and TRBJ2-7; D gene unclear. CDR1 and CDR2 (germline): MGHRA, YSYEKL. V was clipped by 3 bases and J by 4 bases, with 16 bases between them. CDR3 length equals 15 residues. DNA for the CDR3: TGCGCCAGCAGCCATGCCGAGCTCGGGTTGTACGAGCAGTACTTC. This codes for CASSHAELGLYEQYF.